Listed here is a single T cell receptor beta chain. This sample was included in a study of blood T cell repertoires in COVID-19. In the study overall: T cells, B-cell-depleted T cells, or PBMCs provided the cDNA or gDNA that served as material.

Authors' processing steps: Reference gene primer amplification in the assay estimated nucleated cell counts. Some clones are missing from TCRdb's copy, which holds only in-frame ones; the method was immunoSEQ multiplex PCR. V and J calls and clone size are copied from that table; D and trimming were computed from the DNA. The sample records 150,000 to 200,000 clones, around 87% being singletons. CDR3 length equals 16 residues. Trimming took off 3 bases at V and 4 bases at J, with 17 bases between the two ends. Germline lookup yields CDR1 LGHNA and CDR2 YSLEER. What was sequenced was peripheral blood. The sequence derives from an elderly woman in a cohort sampled during active or convalescent COVID-19. This chain joins TRBV4-3 and TRBJ2-3; D may be TRBD2 (7 bases). CDR3 amino acids: CASSQMGGLGADTQYF. The DNA of the CDR3 is TGCGCCAGCAGCCAGATGGGGGGGCTTGGCGCAGATACGCAGTATTTT.